This is a list of T cell receptor beta chains from one sample in a study of blood T cell repertoires in COVID-19. TCRdb keeps only in-frame clones here, not all; method: immunoSEQ multiplex PCR. The top ten clones hold roughly 19% of a sample with roughly 150,000 clones, approximately 79% of them seen once. Sequencing was carried out using PBMCs or T cells enriched from blood (not recorded which). These receptors all stem from an older woman in a cohort exposed to, infected with or recovered from COVID-19 (not recorded which). Both conserved end residues are part of each CDR3. D genes are given only for firm matches. Expanded clones get a size class; other rows say once, few or many, or leave the size out.

V	D	size	J	DNA	CDR3
TRBV6-9	TRBD1	-	TRBJ1-5	TGTGCCAGCAGTTATCCCAGGGACAGGGGGAGCAATCAGCCCCAGCATTTT	CASSYPRDRGSNQPQHF
TRBV9	-	-	TRBJ2-7	TGTGCCAGCAGCCCGAACCAAAGCGGTAGCTCCTACGAGCAGTACTTC	CASSPNQSGSSYEQYF
TRBV9	-	-	TRBJ2-3	TGTGCCAGCAGCCCCGGGTCGAACATGGATACGCAGTATTTT	CASSPGSNMDTQYF
TRBV6-5	TRBD1	-	TRBJ2-5	TGTGCCAGCAGTTACACCGGGACAGTCCACCAAGAGACCCAGTACTTC	CASSYTGTVHQETQYF
TRBV19	TRBD1	-	TRBJ1-2	TGTGCCAGTAGTGCCAACCGGGACAGTTATGGCTACACCTTC	CASSANRDSYGYTF
TRBV7-2	-	-	TRBJ1-2	TGTGCCAGCAGCGGCCAAAGGGGTAGGCTTGGCTACACCTTC	CASSGQRGRLGYTF
TRBV11-2	-	-	TRBJ1-2	TGTGCCAGCAGCTCTCAGGGCTTACCTTACTATGGCTACACCTTC	CASSSQGLPYYGYTF
TRBV7-9	TRBD2	-	TRBJ2-2	TGTGCCAGCAGCTTCTCCGGGACTAGCAACACCGGGGAGCTGTTTTTT	CASSFSGTSNTGELFF
TRBV2	TRBD1	-	TRBJ1-1	TGTGCCAGCGCCTCGACAGGGATGAACACTGAAGCTTTCTTT	CASASTGMNTEAFF
TRBV2	TRBD1	-	TRBJ1-2	TGTGCCAGCAGCGTAACAGGGGTCTACTATGGCTACACCTTC	CASSVTGVYYGYTF
TRBV4-1	-	-	TRBJ2-3	TGCGCCAGCAGCCACGGGGGCCTAACAGGGGCGGGAGATACGCAGTATTTT	CASSHGGLTGAGDTQYF
TRBV19	TRBD1	-	TRBJ1-6	TGTGCCAGTAAAGCGACAGGGTTGAATTCACCCCTCCACTTT	CASKATGLNSPLHF
TRBV3-1/TRBV3-2	-	-	TRBJ2-1	TGTGCCAGCAGCCAAGCTCATGAGCAGTTCTTC	CASSQAHEQFF
TRBV7-8	TRBD1	few	TRBJ2-7	TGTGCCAGCAGCTTTTCGGACAGGGCCTACGAGCAGTACTTC	CASSFSDRAYEQYF
TRBV11-1	TRBD2	-	TRBJ2-7	TGTGCCAGCAGAGAGAGACTAGCGGGAGCCTACGAGCAGTACTTC	CASRERLAGAYEQYF
TRBV11-3	-	-	TRBJ2-5	TGTGCCAGCAGCTCTAGCGCCCAAGAGACCCAGTACTTC	CASSSSAQETQYF
TRBV7-2	-	-	TRBJ2-3	TGTGCCAGCAGCTTAAACCCGGGGGGCACAGATACGCAGTATTTT	CASSLNPGGTDTQYF